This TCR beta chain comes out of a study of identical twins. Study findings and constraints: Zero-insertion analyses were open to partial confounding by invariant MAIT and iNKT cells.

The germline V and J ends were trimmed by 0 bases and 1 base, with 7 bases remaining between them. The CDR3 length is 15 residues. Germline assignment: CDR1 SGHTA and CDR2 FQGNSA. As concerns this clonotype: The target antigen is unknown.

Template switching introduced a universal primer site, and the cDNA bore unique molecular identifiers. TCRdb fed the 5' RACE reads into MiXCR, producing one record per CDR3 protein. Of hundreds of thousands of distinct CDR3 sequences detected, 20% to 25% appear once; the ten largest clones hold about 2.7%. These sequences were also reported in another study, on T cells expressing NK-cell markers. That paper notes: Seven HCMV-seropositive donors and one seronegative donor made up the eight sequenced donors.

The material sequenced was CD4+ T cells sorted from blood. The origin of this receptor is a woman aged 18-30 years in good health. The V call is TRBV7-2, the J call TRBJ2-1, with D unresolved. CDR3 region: CASSLAAPSYNEQFF. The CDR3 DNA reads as TGTGCCAGCAGCTTAGCTGCCCCTTCCTACAATGAGCAGTTCTTC. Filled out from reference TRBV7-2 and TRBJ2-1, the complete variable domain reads GAGVSQSPSNKVTEKGKDVELRCDPISGHTALYWYRQSLGQGLEFLIYFQGNSAPDKSGLPSDRFSAERTGGSVSTLTIQRTQQEDSAVYLCASSLAAPSYNEQFFGPGTRLTVL.